A selection of T cell receptor beta chains follows, all from one sample in a study of control samples from healthy donors and cancer patients. The method was immunoSEQ multiplex PCR; TCRdb's version includes in-frame clones alone and lacks a portion of them. The table lists about 150,000 clones, around nine tenths of them singletons. The specimen was blood. All receptors come from a woman aged 25 to 39 in good health. CDR3s leave out the opening cysteine and the closing phenylalanine or tryptophan. Expanded clones are given a class, and other clones once, few, many or no size at all.

>16|TRBV9|.|TRBJ2-1
ASSGETDEGYSWNEQF
>13|TRBV3-1/TRBV3-2|.|TRBJ1-5
ASSLGPDGNQPQH
>14|TRBV7-3|.|TRBJ2-1
ASSQSGRPAYNEQF
>12|TRBV4-1|.|TRBJ1-3
ASSQPVTGNTIY
>11|TRBV5-1|.|TRBJ2-1
ASSSMTGNEQF
>14|TRBV18|.|TRBJ2-1
ASSPTSSGIYNEQF
>12|TRBV28|.|TRBJ2-7
ASRGRGASYEQY
>11|TRBV6-6|few|TRBJ2-2
ASSFLNTGELF
>13|TRBV7-6|once|TRBJ2-3
AGSLGGGFADTQY
>13|TRBV6-5|.|TRBJ2-3
ASSSPGQGTDTQY
>12|TRBV27|.|TRBJ2-1
ASSLLTGGNEQF
>15|TRBV23-1|.|TRBJ2-1
ASSQFFQDRGGNEQF
>13|TRBV9|.|TRBJ1-1
ASSVGGTGNAEAF
>15|TRBV4-2|.|TRBJ2-4
ASSQAAGSSGKNIQY
>12|TRBV7-2|.|TRBJ1-2
ASRGRGHNYGYT
>12|TRBV6-5|.|TRBJ2-7
ASGLTGGSYEQY
>14|TRBV19|.|TRBJ2-7
ASSIVSDTSSYEQY
>12|TRBV4-1|.|TRBJ1-1
ASSQIDRNAEAF
>14|TRBV19|.|TRBJ1-5
ATRLGRQGNMQPQH
>15|TRBV7-9|.|TRBJ2-2
ASSNPTPAGYTGELF
>13|TRBV18|.|TRBJ1-6
ASSLSQGSNSPLH
>12|TRBV2|.|TRBJ2-7
ASSEAGWYYEQY
>13|TRBV6-5|.|TRBJ1-1
ASSYGTGRDTEAF
>12|TRBV7-9|.|TRBJ1-2
ASSPLTGSYGYT
>17|TRBV6-2/TRBV6-3|.|TRBJ2-2
ASSKLGLARTSNTGELF
>15|TRBV10-1|.|TRBJ2-1
ASSVTGGQGAYNEQF
>12|TRBV27|once|TRBJ2-7
ASSFGTNTYEQY
>12|TRBV24-1|.|TRBJ2-5
ATPGGLLQETQY
>16|TRBV6-6|.|TRBJ2-6
ASSLHGTSPTGANVLT